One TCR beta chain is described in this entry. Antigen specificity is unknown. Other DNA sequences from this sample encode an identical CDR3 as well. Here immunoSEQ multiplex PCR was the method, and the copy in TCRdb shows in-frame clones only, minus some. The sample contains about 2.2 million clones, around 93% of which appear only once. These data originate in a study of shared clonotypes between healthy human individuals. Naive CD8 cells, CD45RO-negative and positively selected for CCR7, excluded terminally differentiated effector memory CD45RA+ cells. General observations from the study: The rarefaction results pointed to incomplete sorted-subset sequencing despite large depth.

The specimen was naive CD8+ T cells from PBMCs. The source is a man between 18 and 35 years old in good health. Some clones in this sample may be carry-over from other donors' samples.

CDR3 DNA sequence: TGTGCCAGCAGTGAATCTGGGGGACCCGGGGAGCTGTTTTTT. Translated: CASSESGGPGELFF. This chain joins TRBV25-1 and TRBJ2-2; D possibly matches TRBD1 or TRBD2 (5 bases each). The CDR3 has 14 amino acids. The V and J ends lost 1 base and 6 bases respectively, with 9 bases between them. CDR1 and CDR2 (germline): MGHDK, SYGVNS.